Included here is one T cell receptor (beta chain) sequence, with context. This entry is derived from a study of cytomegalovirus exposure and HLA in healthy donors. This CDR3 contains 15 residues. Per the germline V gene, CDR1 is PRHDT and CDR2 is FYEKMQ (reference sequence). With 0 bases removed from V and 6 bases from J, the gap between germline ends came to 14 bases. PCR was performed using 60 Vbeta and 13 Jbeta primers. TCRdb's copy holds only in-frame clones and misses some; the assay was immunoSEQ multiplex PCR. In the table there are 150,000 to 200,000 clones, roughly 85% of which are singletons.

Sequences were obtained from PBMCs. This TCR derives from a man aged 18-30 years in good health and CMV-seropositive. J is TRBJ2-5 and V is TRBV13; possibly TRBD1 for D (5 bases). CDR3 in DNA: TGTGCCAGCAGCTTAGGCCTACCAGGGTCGAAGACCCAGTACTTC. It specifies CASSLGLPGSKTQYF.